Included here is one T cell receptor (beta chain) sequence, with context. Its specificity is unknown. The data are from a study of T cell responses to AZD1222 COVID-19 vaccine. Findings and limits, study-wide: Across spike, vaccine-associated CD4 TCRs were found, dominant at 160-218 and 743-854. Unmutated variant regions are reportedly the target of nearly half of TCRs that are spike-specific. Rises in breadth and depth of Spike-specific TCRs came after two AZD1222 doses.

The CDR3 totals 15 residues. Germline CDR1 and CDR2: MNHEY and SMNVEV (reference sequence). Trimming at V came to 5 bases and at J to 3 bases, leaving 7 bases not matched to a gene. Sequencing used immunoSEQ multiplex PCR; TCRdb keeps in-frame clones, though not all of them. The data hold 130,000 to 150,000 clones, with around nine tenths observed a single time. Material: peripheral blood, obtained on day 0 of MenACWY control vaccination. This sequence was found in an adult in good health. The V call is TRBV27, the J call TRBJ2-7; 10 nucleotides match TRBD1. CDR3 residues: CASSRDRGYIYEQYF. DNA for the CDR3: TGTGCCAGCAGTCGGGACAGGGGATATATCTACGAGCAGTACTTC.